This TCR beta chain comes out of a study of identical twins. TCRdb itself ran the 5' RACE reads through MiXCR, one entry per CDR3 protein. The data contain approximately 410,000 distinct CDR3 sequences, less than 20% of them singletons. This clonotype was observed many times. The CDR3 loop spans 18 amino acids. Per germline, CDR1 DFQATT and CDR2 SNEGSKA (reference sequence). V gave up 0 bases and J gave up 3 bases; unmatched junction bases: 15. The source of this sequence is a man aged 50 to 60 in good health. Sequenced material: naive T cells sorted from blood. The chain couples TRBV20-1 to TRBJ2-7, with 9 bases matching TRBD1. As DNA, the CDR3 is TGCAGTGCTAGAGAGGGACAGGGCGCCCGTACGAGGGACTACGAGCAGTACTTC. It is translated as CSAREGQGARTRDYEQYF.